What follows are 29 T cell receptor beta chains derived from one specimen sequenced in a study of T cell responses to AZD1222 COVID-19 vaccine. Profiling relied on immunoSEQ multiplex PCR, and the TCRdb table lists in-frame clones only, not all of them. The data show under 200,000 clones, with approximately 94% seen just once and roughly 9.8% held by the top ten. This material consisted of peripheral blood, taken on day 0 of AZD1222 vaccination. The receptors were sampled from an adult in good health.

CDR3 sequence (DNA): TGTGCCAGTAGTTCCATAGCGGGCCAGGATGAGCAGTTCTTC. Amino acids: CASSSIAGQDEQFF. The chain uses TRBV19 and TRBJ2-1, with 7 bases matching TRBD2. CDR3 length equals 14 residues. After removal of 5 bases from V and 8 bases from J, the junction contained 9 bases not matched to a gene. From germline, CDR1 is LNHDA and CDR2 SQIVND (reference sequence).

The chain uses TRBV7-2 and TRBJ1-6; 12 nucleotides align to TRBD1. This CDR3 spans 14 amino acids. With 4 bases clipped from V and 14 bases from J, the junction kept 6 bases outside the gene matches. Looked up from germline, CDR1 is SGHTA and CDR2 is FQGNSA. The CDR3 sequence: CASSWGTGGNSLHF. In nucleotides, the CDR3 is TGTGCCAGCAGCTGGGGGACAGGGGGCAATTCCCTCCACTTT. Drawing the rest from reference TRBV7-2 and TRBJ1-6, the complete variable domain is GAGVSQSPSNKVTEKGKDVELRCDPISGHTALYWYRQSLGQGLEFLIYFQGNSAPDKSGLPSDRFSAERTGGSVSTLTIQRTQQEDSAVYLCASSWGTGGNSLHFGNGTRLTVT.

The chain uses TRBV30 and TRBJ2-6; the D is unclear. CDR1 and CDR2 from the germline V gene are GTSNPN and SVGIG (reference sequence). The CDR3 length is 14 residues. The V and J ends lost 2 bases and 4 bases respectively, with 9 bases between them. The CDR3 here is CAWSQVSGANVLTF. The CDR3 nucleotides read TGTGCCTGGAGTCAGGTGTCCGGGGCCAACGTCCTGACTTTC.

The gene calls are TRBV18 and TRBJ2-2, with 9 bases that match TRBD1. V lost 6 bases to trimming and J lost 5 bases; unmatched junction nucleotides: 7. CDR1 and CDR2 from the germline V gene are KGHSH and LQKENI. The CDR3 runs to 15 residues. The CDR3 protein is CASSLGQGGTGELFF. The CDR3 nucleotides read TGTGCCAGCTCGCTGGGACAGGGAGGAACCGGGGAGCTGTTTTTT.

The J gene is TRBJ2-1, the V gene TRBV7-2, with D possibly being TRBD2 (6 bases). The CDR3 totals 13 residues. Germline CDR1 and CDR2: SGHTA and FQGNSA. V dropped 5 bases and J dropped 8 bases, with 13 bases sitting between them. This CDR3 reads CASSRGLVDEQFF. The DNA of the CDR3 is TGTGCCAGCAGCCGGGGACTGGTCGATGAGCAGTTCTTC.

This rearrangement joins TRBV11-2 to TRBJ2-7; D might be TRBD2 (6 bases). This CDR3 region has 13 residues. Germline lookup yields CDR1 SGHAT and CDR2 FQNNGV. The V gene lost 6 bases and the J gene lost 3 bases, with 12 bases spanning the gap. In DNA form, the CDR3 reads TGTGCCAGCAGACAAACGGGGGTCTACGAGCAGTACTTC. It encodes CASRQTGVYEQYF. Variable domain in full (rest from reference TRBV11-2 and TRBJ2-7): EAGVAQSPRYKIIEKRQSVAFWCNPISGHATLYWYQQILGQGPKLLIQFQNNGVVDDSQLPKDRFSAERLKGVDSTLKIQPAKLEDSAVYLCASRQTGVYEQYFGPGTRLTVT.

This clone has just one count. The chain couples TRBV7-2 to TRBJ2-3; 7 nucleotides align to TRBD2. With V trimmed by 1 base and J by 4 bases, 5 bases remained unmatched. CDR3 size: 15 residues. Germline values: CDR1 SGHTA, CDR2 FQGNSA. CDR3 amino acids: CASSLGGRGADTQYF. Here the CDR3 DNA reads TGTGCCAGCAGCTTAGGCGGGAGAGGTGCAGATACGCAGTATTTT.

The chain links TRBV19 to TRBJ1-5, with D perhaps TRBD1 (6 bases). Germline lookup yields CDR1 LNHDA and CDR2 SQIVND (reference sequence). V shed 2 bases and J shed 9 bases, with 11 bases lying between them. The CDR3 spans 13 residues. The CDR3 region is CASSIRGQWPQHF. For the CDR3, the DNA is TGTGCCAGTAGTATACGGGGGCAATGGCCCCAGCATTTT.

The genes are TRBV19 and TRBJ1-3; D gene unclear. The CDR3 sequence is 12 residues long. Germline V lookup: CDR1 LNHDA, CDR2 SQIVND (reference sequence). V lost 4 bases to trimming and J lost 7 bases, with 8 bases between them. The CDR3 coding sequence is TGTGCCAGTAGTACGATAAGGAACACCATATATTTT. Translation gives CASSTIRNTIYF.

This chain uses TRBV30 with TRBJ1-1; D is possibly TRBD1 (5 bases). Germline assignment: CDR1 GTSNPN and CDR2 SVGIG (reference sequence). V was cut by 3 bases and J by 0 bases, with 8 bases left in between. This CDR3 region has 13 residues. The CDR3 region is CAWRTVMNTEAFF. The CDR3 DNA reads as TGTGCCTGGAGGACAGTGATGAACACTGAAGCTTTCTTT.

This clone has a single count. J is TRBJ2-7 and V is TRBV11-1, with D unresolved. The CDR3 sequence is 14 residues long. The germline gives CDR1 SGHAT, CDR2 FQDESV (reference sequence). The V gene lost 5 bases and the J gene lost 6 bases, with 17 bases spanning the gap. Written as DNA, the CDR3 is TGTGCCAGCAGCCGAGAGAGAACGGCCGGCGAGCAGTACTTC. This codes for CASSRERTAGEQYF.

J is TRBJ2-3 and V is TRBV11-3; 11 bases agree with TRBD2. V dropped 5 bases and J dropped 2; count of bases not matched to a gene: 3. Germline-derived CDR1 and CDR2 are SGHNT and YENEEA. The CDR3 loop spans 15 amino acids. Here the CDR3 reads CASSLAGGPTDTQYF. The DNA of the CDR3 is TGTGCCAGCAGCCTAGCGGGAGGCCCCACAGATACGCAGTATTTT.

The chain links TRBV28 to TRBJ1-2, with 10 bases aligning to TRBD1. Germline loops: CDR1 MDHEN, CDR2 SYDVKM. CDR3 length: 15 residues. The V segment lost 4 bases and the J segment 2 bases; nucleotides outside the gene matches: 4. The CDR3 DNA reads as TGTGCCAGCAGTTGGCCGGGACAGGGGAACTATGGCTACACCTTC. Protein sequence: CASSWPGQGNYGYTF.

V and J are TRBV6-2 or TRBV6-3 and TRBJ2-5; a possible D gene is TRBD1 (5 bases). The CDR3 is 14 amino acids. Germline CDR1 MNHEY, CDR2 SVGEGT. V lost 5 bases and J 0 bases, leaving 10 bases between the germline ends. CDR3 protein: CASSEQGNQETQYF. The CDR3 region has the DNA TGTGCCAGCAGTGAGCAGGGAAACCAAGAGACCCAGTACTTC.

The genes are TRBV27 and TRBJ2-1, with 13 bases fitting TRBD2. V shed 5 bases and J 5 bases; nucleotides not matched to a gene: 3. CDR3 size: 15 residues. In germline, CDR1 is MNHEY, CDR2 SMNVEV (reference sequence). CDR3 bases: TGTGCCAGCAGTGATGGACTAGCGGGGGACAATGAGCAGTTCTTC. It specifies CASSDGLAGDNEQFF.

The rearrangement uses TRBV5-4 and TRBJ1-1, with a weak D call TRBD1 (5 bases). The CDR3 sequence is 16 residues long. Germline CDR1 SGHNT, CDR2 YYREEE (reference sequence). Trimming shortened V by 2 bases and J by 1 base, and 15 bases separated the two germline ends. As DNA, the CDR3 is TGTGCCAGCAGCTTCGGTCCCGGGACGTCGAACACTGAAGCTTTCTTT. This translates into CASSFGPGTSNTEAFF.

CDR3 nucleotide sequence: TGTGCCAGCAGCCAAGATCGGCGTCAGATCACAGATACGCAGTATTTT. It yields the protein CASSQDRRQITDTQYF. The chain joins TRBV14 to TRBJ2-3; the D is unclear. V was shortened by 0 bases and J by 2 bases, with 12 bases between the two germline ends. CDR1 is SGHDN, CDR2 FVKESK, per germline. The CDR3 is 16 amino acids.

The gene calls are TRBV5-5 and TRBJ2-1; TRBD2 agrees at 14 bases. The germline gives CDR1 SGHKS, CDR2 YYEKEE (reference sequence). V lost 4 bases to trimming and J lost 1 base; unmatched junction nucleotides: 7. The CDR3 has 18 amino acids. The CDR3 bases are TGTGCCAGCAGCCTGGGACTAGCGGGAGTAGGGTCCTACAATGAGCAGTTCTTC. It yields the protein CASSLGLAGVGSYNEQFF. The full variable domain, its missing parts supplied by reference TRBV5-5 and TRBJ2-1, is DAGVTQSPTHLIKTRGQQVTLRCSPISGHKSVSWYQQVLGQGPQFIFQYYEKEERGRGNFPDRFSARQFPNYSSELNVNALLLGDSALYLCASSLGLAGVGSYNEQFFGPGTRLTVL.

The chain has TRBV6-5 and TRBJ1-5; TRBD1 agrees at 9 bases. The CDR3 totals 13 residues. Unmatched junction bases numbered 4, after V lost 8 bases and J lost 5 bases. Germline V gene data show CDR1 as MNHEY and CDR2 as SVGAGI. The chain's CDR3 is CASGQGLDQPQHF. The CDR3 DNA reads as TGTGCCAGCGGACAGGGGTTGGATCAGCCCCAGCATTTT.

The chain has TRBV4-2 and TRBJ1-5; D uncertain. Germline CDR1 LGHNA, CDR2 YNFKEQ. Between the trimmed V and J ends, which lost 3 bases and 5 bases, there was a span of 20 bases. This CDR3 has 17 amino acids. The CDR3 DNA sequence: TGTGCCAGCAGCCACCATGGGGTCGGGCTTCTTGATCAGCCCCAGCATTTT. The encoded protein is CASSHHGVGLLDQPQHF.

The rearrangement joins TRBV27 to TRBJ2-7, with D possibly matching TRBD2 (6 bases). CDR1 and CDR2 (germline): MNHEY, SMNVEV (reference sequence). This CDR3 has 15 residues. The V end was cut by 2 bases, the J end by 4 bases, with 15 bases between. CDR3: CASSLREAGGYEQYF. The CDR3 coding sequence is TGTGCCAGCAGTTTAAGGGAGGCTGGTGGGTACGAGCAGTACTTC.

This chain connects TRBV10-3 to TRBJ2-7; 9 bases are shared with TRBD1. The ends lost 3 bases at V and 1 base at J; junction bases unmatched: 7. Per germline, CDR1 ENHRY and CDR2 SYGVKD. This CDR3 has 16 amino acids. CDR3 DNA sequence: TGTGCCATCAGTGATCCGGACAGGGGAATATCCTACGAGCAGTACTTC. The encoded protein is CAISDPDRGISYEQYF.

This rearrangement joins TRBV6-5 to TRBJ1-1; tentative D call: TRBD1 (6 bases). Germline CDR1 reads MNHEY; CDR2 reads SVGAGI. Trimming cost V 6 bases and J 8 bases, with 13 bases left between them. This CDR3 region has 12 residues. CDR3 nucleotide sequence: TGTGCCAGCAGAGGGACACTCAGAGAAGCTTTCTTT. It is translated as CASRGTLREAFF.

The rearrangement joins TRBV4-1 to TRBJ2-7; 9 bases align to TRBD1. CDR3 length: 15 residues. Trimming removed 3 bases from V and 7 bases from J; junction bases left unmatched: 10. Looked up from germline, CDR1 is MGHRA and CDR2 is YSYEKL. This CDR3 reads CASSQPGQGVREQYF. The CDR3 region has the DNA TGCGCCAGCAGCCAGCCGGGACAGGGTGTTCGGGAGCAGTACTTC.

The CDR3: CASTTMGVQRAEAFF. The DNA of the CDR3 is TGTGCCAGCACCACTATGGGAGTCCAACGCGCTGAAGCTTTCTTT. The chain couples TRBV28 to TRBJ1-1; D gene ambiguous. The germline V gene has CDR1 MDHEN and CDR2 SYDVKM. V lost 7 bases and J lost 6, with 21 bases in between. CDR3 length: 15 residues. Variable domain in full (rest from reference TRBV28 and TRBJ1-1): DVKVTQSSRYLVKRTGEKVFLECVQDMDHENMFWYRQDPGLGLRLIYFSYDVKMKEKGDIPEGYSVSREKKERFSLILESASTNQTSMYLCASTTMGVQRAEAFFGQGTRLTVV.

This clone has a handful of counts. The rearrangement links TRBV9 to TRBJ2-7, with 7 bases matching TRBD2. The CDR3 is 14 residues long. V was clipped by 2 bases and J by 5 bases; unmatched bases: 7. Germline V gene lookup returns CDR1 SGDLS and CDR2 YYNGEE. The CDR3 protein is CASSVGGREHEQYF. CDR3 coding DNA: TGTGCCAGCAGCGTTGGGGGGAGGGAACACGAGCAGTACTTC.

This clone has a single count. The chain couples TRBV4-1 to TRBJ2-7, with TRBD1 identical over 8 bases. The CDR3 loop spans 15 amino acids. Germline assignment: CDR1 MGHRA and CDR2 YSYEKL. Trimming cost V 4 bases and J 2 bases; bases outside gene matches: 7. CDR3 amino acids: CASSLADRATYEQYF. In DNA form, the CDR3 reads TGCGCCAGCAGCCTCGCGGACAGGGCAACCTACGAGCAGTACTTC.

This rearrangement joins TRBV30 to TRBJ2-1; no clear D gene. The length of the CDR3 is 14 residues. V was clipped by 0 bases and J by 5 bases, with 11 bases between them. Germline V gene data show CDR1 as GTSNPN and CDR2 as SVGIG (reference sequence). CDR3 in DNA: TGTGCCTGGAGTGTACGTAGGGTCCACAATGAGCAGTTCTTC. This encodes CAWSVRRVHNEQFF.

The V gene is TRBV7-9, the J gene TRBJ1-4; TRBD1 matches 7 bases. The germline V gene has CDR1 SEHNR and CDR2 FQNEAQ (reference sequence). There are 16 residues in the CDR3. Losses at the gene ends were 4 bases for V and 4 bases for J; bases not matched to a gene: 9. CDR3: CASSSNRDSDNEKLFF. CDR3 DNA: TGTGCCAGCAGCTCAAACCGGGACAGCGATAATGAAAAACTGTTTTTT.